The T cell receptor (beta chain) under discussion was sequenced for a study of cytomegalovirus exposure and HLA in healthy donors. Germline assignment: CDR1 MNHNY and CDR2 SVGAGI (reference sequence). The length of the CDR3 is 14 residues. J gave up 4 bases and V 4 bases, and 6 bases lay outside the gene matches. The table came from immunoSEQ multiplex PCR; TCRdb's copy has only in-frame clones and leaves some out. The repertoire includes roughly 100,000 clones, 88% of them detected once, and about 1.8% sits in the top ten. The sequencing sample was made of PBMCs. The sequence was collected from a woman under 30 in good health and CMV-seropositive. The chain joins TRBV6-6 to TRBJ2-5; 7 bases are a match to TRBD1. This CDR3 reads CASSSTGPGETQYF. The CDR3 coding sequence is TGTGCCAGCAGTTCGACAGGGCCTGGAGAGACCCAGTACTTC.